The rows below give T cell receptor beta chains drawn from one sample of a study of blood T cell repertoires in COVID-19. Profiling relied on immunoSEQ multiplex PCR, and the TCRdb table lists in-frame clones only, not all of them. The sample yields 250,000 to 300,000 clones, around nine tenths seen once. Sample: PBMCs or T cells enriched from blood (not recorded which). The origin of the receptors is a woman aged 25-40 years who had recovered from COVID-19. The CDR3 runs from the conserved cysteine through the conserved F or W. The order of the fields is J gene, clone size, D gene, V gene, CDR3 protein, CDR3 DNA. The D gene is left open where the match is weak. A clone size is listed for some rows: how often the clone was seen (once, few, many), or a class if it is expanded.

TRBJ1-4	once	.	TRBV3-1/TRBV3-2	CASSQAVHTPRQALNEKLFF	TGTGCCAGCAGCCAAGCAGTCCATACTCCGAGACAGGCCCTAAATGAAAAACTGTTTTTT
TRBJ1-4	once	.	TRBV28	CASSFAAATNEKLFF	TGTGCCAGCAGTTTCGCGGCGGCAACTAATGAAAAACTGTTTTTT
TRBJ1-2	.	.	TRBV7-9	CASSLGADYGYTF	TGTGCCAGCAGCTTAGGGGCAGACTATGGCTACACCTTC
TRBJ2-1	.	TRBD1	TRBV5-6	CASSLEMRTGNEQFF	TGTGCCAGCAGCTTGGAAATGAGGACAGGCAATGAGCAGTTCTTC
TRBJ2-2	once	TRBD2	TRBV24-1	CATSDPAEAGVFSGELFF	TGTGCCACCAGTGACCCGGCAGAAGCGGGAGTGTTCTCCGGGGAGCTGTTTTTT
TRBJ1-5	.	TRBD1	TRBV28	CASSLSGQARQPQHF	TGTGCCAGCAGTTTGTCGGGACAGGCACGTCAGCCCCAGCATTTT
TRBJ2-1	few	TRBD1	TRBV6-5	CASRDRAAYNEQFF	TGTGCCAGCAGAGACAGGGCCGCATACAATGAGCAGTTCTTC
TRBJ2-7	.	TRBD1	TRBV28	CASSEVPGTGGNYEQYF	TGTGCCAGCAGTGAGGTCCCCGGGACAGGGGGTAACTACGAGCAGTACTTC
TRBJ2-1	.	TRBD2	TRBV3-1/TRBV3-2	CASSPGTSGKDEQFF	TGTGCCAGCAGCCCGGGGACTAGCGGGAAGGACGAGCAGTTCTTC
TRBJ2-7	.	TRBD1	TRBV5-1	CASSPGTGDLYEQYF	TGCGCCAGCAGCCCCGGGACAGGGGACCTCTACGAGCAGTACTTC
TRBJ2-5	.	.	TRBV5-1	CASSLGGIYQETQYF	TGCGCCAGCAGCTTGGGAGGGATTTACCAAGAGACCCAGTACTTC
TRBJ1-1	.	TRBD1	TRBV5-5	CASLRQGNTEAFF	TGTGCCAGCTTGAGACAGGGTAACACTGAAGCTTTCTTT
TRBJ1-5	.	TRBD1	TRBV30	CALSPGQGLNQPQHF	TGTGCCTTGAGTCCGGGACAGGGATTAAATCAGCCCCAGCATTTT
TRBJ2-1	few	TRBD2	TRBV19	CASRRKASGSLYNEQFF	TGTGCCAGTAGGAGGAAGGCTAGCGGGAGTTTATACAATGAGCAGTTCTTC
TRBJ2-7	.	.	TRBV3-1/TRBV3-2	CASSQGSGIYYEQYF	TGTGCCAGCAGCCAAGGTTCAGGGATTTACTACGAGCAGTACTTC
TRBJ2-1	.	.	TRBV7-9	CASSSPWTFREHEQFF	TGTGCCAGCAGCTCCCCGTGGACCTTTCGGGAGCATGAGCAGTTCTTC
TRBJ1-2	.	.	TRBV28	CASSYSISYGYTF	TGTGCCAGCAGTTACTCTATTTCCTATGGCTACACCTTC
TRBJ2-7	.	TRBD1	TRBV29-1	CSVAGTGTYEQYF	TGCAGCGTTGCCGGGACAGGGACCTACGAGCAGTACTTC
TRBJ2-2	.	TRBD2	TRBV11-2	CASSLGLAGTGELFF	TGTGCCAGCAGCCTGGGACTAGCCGGCACCGGGGAGCTGTTTTTT
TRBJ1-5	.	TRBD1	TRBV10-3	CAISESYRTGVQPQHF	TGTGCCATCAGTGAGTCGTATCGGACAGGGGTTCAGCCCCAGCATTTT
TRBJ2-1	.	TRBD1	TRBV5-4	CASSSYRGNEQFF	TGTGCCAGCAGCTCCTACAGGGGGAATGAGCAGTTCTTC
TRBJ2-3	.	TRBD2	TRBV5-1	CASSLEGLATDTQYF	TGCGCCAGCAGCTTAGAGGGACTAGCAACAGATACGCAGTATTTT
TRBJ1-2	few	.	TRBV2	CASTQNNYGYTF	TGTGCCAGCACACAGAACAACTATGGCTACACCTTC
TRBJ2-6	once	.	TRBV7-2	CASSFRGALSGANVLTF	TGTGCCAGCAGCTTCCGGGGGGCCCTCTCTGGGGCCAACGTCCTGACTTTC
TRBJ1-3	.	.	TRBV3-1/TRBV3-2	CASSQEATPGNTIYF	TGTGCCAGCAGCCAAGAGGCGACTCCTGGAAACACCATATATTTT
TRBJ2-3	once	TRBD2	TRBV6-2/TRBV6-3	CASSPLGLATIKRTDTQYF	TGTGCCAGCAGCCCACTTGGACTAGCGACCATTAAACGCACAGATACGCAGTATTTT
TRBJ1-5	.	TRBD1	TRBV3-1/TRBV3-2	CASSQNPGGNQPQHF	TGTGCCAGCAGCCAGAACCCAGGGGGGAATCAGCCCCAGCATTTT
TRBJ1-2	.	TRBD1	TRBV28	CASSPPGQGAIVYGYTF	TGTGCCAGCAGTCCTCCGGGACAGGGGGCGATTGTTTATGGCTACACCTTC
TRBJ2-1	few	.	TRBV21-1	CASSEVTSGAFNEQFF	TGTGCCAGCAGCGAGGTCACTAGCGGGGCCTTCAATGAGCAGTTCTTC
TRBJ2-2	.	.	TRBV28	CASSRTGNRVGTGELFF	TGTGCCAGCAGCCGAACAGGGAACAGGGTCGGCACCGGGGAGCTGTTTTTT
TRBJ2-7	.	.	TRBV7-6	CASSSGTYYEQYF	TGTGCCAGCAGCTCCGGGACATACTACGAGCAGTACTTC
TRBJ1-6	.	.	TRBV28	CASSFDAGNSPLHF	TGTGCCAGCAGTTTTGACGCGGGGAATTCACCCCTCCACTTT
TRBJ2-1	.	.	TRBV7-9	CASSLVQYNEQFF	TGTGCCAGCAGCTTAGTCCAGTACAATGAGCAGTTCTTC
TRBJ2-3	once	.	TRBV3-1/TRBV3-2	CASSQDVGTASTDTQYF	TGTGCCAGCAGCCAAGATGTCGGGACTGCGTCAACAGATACGCAGTATTTT
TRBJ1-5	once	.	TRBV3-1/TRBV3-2	CASSQTGRNQPQHF	TGTGCCAGCAGCCAAACAGGGCGCAATCAGCCCCAGCATTTT
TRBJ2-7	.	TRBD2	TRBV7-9	CASSETSGRVYEQYF	TGTGCCAGCAGCGAAACTAGCGGGAGGGTCTACGAGCAGTACTTC
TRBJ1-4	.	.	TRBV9	CASSVGAREVEKLFF	TGTGCCAGCAGCGTAGGAGCCAGGGAAGTGGAAAAACTGTTTTTT
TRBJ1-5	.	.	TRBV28	CASSRDSNQPQHF	TGTGCCAGCAGCCGCGACAGTAATCAGCCCCAGCATTTT
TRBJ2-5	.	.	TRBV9	CASSVNPTETQYF	TGTGCCAGCAGCGTTAACCCTACAGAGACCCAGTACTTC
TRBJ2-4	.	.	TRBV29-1	CSVGGLAKNIQYF	TGCAGCGTTGGAGGTTTAGCCAAAAACATTCAGTACTTC
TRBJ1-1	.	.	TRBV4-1	CASSQGFGSNTEAFF	TGCGCCAGCAGCCAAGGGTTCGGTAGTAACACTGAAGCTTTCTTT
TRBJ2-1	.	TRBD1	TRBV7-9	CASSPTGQSYNEQFF	TGTGCCAGCAGCCCAACGGGACAGTCCTACAATGAGCAGTTCTTC
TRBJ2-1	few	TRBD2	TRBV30	CAWMVAGGQGEQFF	TGTGCCTGGATGGTCGCGGGAGGGCAGGGTGAGCAGTTCTTC
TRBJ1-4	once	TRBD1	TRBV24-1	CATSSGGVDEKLFF	TGTGCCACCAGCTCAGGGGGCGTCGATGAAAAACTGTTTTTT
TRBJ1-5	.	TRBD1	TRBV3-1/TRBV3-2	CASSQQGGNQPQHF	TGTGCCAGCAGCCAACAGGGGGGAAATCAGCCCCAGCATTTT
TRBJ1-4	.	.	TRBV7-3	CASGGGPREKLFF	TGTGCCAGCGGCGGGGGCCCGCGGGAAAAACTGTTTTTT
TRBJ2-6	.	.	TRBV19	CASRLAAVSGANVLTF	TGTGCCAGTAGATTAGCGGCAGTCTCTGGGGCCAACGTCCTGACTTTC
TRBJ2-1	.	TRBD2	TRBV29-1	CSARTSGSVNEQFF	TGCAGCGCTAGGACTAGCGGGAGTGTTAATGAGCAGTTCTTC
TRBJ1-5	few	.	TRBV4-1	CASSQGGTSSNQPQHF	TGCGCCAGCAGCCAAGGCGGTACATCTAGCAATCAGCCCCAGCATTTT
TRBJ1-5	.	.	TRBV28	CASSQGGSNQPQHF	TGTGCCAGCAGCCAAGGGGGAAGCAATCAGCCCCAGCATTTT
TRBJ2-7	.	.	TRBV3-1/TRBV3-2	CASSPTATYEQYF	TGTGCCAGCAGCCCGACAGCTACCTACGAGCAGTACTTC
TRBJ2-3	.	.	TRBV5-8	CASSYLRESTDTQYF	TGTGCCAGCAGCTACCTCCGGGAGAGCACAGATACGCAGTATTTT